The clone carrying this T cell receptor beta chain was observed a few times. The antigen is unknown. 13 Jbeta primers and 60 Vbeta primers were used for the PCR. Libraries were prepared by immunoSEQ multiplex PCR; TCRdb keeps only in-frame clonotypes and omits some of them. Seen here are more than 95,000 clones, around 15% observed once, and the top ten hold around 0.9%. Germline CDR1 and CDR2: SGDLS and YYNGEE. There are 15 residues in the CDR3. Trimming removed 4 bases from V and 6 bases from J; junction bases left unmatched: 7. The entry originates in a study of cytomegalovirus exposure and HLA in healthy donors. Study-level results: A later analysis, which compared TCR beta chains of equal frequency, found the HLA-associated ones more clonally expanded. In an earlier analysis, most TCR beta V segments were productive about 87% or about 30% of the time.

The source of this sequence is a female donor in good health and CMV-seronegative. V gene TRBV9 combines with J gene TRBJ2-1, with 10 bases identical to TRBD2. Sequences were obtained from PBMCs. This chain's CDR3 is CASSPSGRAGNEQFF. CDR3 in DNA: TGTGCCAGCAGCCCAAGCGGGAGGGCGGGCAATGAGCAGTTCTTC.